These T cell receptor beta chains were read from a single sample in a study of cytomegalovirus exposure and HLA in healthy donors. Clones were sequenced by immunoSEQ multiplex PCR, and TCRdb holds only the in-frame ones, with some missing. The table includes 130,000 or so clones, approximately 84% detected once. Sample: PBMCs. The receptors originated from a woman aged 18-29 years in good health and CMV-seronegative. Each CDR3 is given with its conserved first and last residue. The order of the fields is J gene, V gene, CDR3 length, CDR3 protein.

j_gene: TRBJ1-3
v_gene: TRBV30
len: 14
CDR3aa: CAWSVDNYGNTIYF

j_gene: TRBJ2-1
v_gene: TRBV7-9
len: 14
CDR3aa: CASSLSGRYNEQFF

j_gene: TRBJ2-3
v_gene: TRBV6-5
len: 15
CDR3aa: CATCRDKALLDTQYF

j_gene: TRBJ2-7
v_gene: TRBV30
len: 14
CDR3aa: CALGGGLSTYEQYF

j_gene: TRBJ2-7
v_gene: TRBV25-1
len: 14
CDR3aa: CASSHRLAESGQYF

j_gene: TRBJ2-3
v_gene: TRBV29-1
len: 13
CDR3aa: CSVDRGGQDTQYF

j_gene: TRBJ1-1
v_gene: TRBV30
len: 14
CDR3aa: CAWTPGGVTTEAFF

j_gene: TRBJ1-2
v_gene: TRBV19
len: 16
CDR3aa: CASTPTMAGSGYGYTF

j_gene: TRBJ1-3
v_gene: TRBV15
len: 16
CDR3aa: CATSRTSGEYGNTIYF

j_gene: TRBJ2-1
v_gene: TRBV7-8
len: 13
CDR3aa: CASSSGTNNEQFF

j_gene: TRBJ2-2
v_gene: TRBV19
len: 12
CDR3aa: CASSGPRGELFF

j_gene: TRBJ2-1
v_gene: TRBV6-6
len: 14
CDR3aa: CASSTSGGYNEQFF

j_gene: TRBJ2-1
v_gene: TRBV7-8
len: 15
CDR3aa: CASSLFNSGRCEQFF

j_gene: TRBJ2-2
v_gene: TRBV10-3
len: 14
CDR3aa: CAISRTQNTGELFF

j_gene: TRBJ1-4
v_gene: TRBV30
len: 15
CDR3aa: CAWSSRGVLTEKLFF

j_gene: TRBJ2-2
v_gene: TRBV29-1
len: 14
CDR3aa: CSVGGRANTGELFF

j_gene: TRBJ1-5
v_gene: TRBV2
len: 13
CDR3aa: CASRAQINQPQHF

j_gene: TRBJ2-7
v_gene: TRBV6-5
len: 14
CDR3aa: CASSLTAYTYEQYF

j_gene: TRBJ1-1
v_gene: TRBV6-1
len: 12
CDR3aa: CASEQGDTEAFF

j_gene: TRBJ2-7
v_gene: TRBV6-5
len: 14
CDR3aa: CAIALGILAGEQYF

j_gene: TRBJ1-3
v_gene: TRBV30
len: 16
CDR3aa: CAWSVRGTGSGNTIYF

j_gene: TRBJ2-1
v_gene: TRBV30
len: 15
CDR3aa: CAWVGGGSSYNEQFF

j_gene: TRBJ2-7
v_gene: TRBV7-2
len: 14
CDR3aa: CASRKTSGSYEQYF

j_gene: TRBJ2-7
v_gene: TRBV7-9
len: 17
CDR3aa: CSSSSGLAGRLSYEQYF

j_gene: TRBJ1-5
v_gene: TRBV28
len: 17
CDR3aa: CASSLSNNWALNQPQHF

j_gene: TRBJ2-7
v_gene: TRBV14
len: 15
CDR3aa: CASSQIDRGAYEQYF

j_gene: TRBJ2-7
v_gene: TRBV7-2
len: 15
CDR3aa: CASSLNKLERELRYF

j_gene: TRBJ1-1
v_gene: TRBV6-5
len: 16
CDR3aa: CASSYSRQSMNTEAFF

j_gene: TRBJ2-6
v_gene: TRBV15
len: 19
CDR3aa: CATSRGRQGAPSGANVLTF

j_gene: TRBJ1-5
v_gene: TRBV23-1
len: 17
CDR3aa: CASRRTGENNSNQPQHF

j_gene: TRBJ1-2
v_gene: TRBV6-1
len: 14
CDR3aa: CASSGLQGTAGYTF

j_gene: TRBJ2-7
v_gene: TRBV5-6
len: 16
CDR3aa: CASSRGAGGISYEQYF

j_gene: TRBJ1-1
v_gene: TRBV6-5
len: 13
CDR3aa: CASSYRSGTEAFF

j_gene: TRBJ1-1
v_gene: TRBV7-9
len: 13
CDR3aa: CSSSPDRDTEAFF

j_gene: TRBJ2-5
v_gene: TRBV5-1
len: 14
CDR3aa: CASSLGQAQETQYF

j_gene: TRBJ2-1
v_gene: TRBV27
len: 14
CDR3aa: CARGRERGYNEQFF

j_gene: TRBJ2-5
v_gene: TRBV19
len: 15
CDR3aa: CASSISSGGGETQYF

j_gene: TRBJ2-1
v_gene: TRBV29-1
len: 13
CDR3aa: CSASKRERDEQFF

j_gene: TRBJ1-2
v_gene: TRBV18
len: 14
CDR3aa: CASSPGTDNYGYTF

j_gene: TRBJ2-5
v_gene: TRBV30
len: 13
CDR3aa: CAEGDLGQETQYF

j_gene: TRBJ1-1
v_gene: TRBV19
len: 12
CDR3aa: CASSMGTGSAFF

j_gene: TRBJ2-2
v_gene: TRBV4-1
len: 18
CDR3aa: CASSSVKGQIANTGELFF

j_gene: TRBJ1-3
v_gene: TRBV5-6
len: 14
CDR3aa: CASMTGYSGNTIYF

j_gene: TRBJ1-5
v_gene: TRBV6-1
len: 15
CDR3aa: CASRGEVVSNQPQHF

j_gene: TRBJ2-5
v_gene: TRBV11-2
len: 13
CDR3aa: CAISSGVQETQYF